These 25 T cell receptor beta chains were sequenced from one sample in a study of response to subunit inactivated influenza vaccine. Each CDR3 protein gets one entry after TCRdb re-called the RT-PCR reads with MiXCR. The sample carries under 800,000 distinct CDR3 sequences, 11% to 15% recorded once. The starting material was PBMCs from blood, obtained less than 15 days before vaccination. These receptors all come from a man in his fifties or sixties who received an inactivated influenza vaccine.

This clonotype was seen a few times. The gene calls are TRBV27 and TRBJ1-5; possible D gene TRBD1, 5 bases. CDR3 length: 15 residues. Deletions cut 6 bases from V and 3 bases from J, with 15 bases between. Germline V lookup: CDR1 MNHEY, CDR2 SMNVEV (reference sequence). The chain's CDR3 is CASSRGTGVNQPQHF. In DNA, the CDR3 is TGTGCCAGCAGCCGAGGGACGGGGGTCAATCAGCCCCAGCATTTT.

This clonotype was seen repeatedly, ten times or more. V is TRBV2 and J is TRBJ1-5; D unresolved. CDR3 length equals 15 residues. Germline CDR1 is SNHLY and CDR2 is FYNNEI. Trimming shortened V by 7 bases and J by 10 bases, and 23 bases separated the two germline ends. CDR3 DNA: TGTGCCAGCACTTTGGCTGCCCGGTTTGATGATCCCCAGCATTTT. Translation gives CASTLAARFDDPQHF.

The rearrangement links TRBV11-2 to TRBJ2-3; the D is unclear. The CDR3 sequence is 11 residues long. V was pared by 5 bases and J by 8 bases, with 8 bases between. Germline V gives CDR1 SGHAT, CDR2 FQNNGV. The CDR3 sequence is CASSPVGTQYF. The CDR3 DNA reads TGTGCCAGCAGCCCCGTAGGTACGCAGTATTTT.

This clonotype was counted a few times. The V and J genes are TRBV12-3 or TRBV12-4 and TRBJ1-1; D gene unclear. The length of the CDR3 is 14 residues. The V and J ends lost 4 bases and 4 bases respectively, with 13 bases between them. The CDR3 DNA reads TGTGCCAGCAGTTGGAACGACGGGGTCACTGAAGCTTTCTTT. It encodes CASSWNDGVTEAFF.

For the CDR3, the DNA is TGCAGTGCTAGAGACCCGGGGGAGGGCCGAGCTACCGAGCAGTACTTC. Residues: CSARDPGEGRATEQYF. The chain couples TRBV20-1 to TRBJ2-7; TRBD2 matches at 7 bases. The CDR3 runs 16 residues. Germline CDR1 DFQATT, CDR2 SNEGSKA (reference sequence). The V segment lost 0 bases and the J segment 6 bases; nucleotides outside the gene matches: 14.

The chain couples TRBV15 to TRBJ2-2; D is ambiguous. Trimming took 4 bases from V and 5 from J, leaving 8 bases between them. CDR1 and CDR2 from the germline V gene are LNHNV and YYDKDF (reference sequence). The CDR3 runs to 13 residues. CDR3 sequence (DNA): TGTGCCACCAGCACGTTCGGAACCGGGGAGCTGTTTTTT. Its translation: CATSTFGTGELFF.

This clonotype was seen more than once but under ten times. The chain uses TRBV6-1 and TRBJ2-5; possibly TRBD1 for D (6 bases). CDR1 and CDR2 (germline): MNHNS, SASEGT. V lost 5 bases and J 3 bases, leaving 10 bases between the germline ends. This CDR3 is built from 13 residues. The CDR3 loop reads CASSMGHKETQYF. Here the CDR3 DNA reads TGTGCCAGCAGTATGGGACACAAAGAGACCCAGTACTTC.

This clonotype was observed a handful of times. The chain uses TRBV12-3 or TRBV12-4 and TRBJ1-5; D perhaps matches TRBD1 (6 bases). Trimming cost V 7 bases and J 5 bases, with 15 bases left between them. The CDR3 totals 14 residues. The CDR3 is CASTTERGYQPQHF. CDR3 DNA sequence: TGTGCCAGCACCACCGAGAGGGGGTATCAGCCCCAGCATTTT.

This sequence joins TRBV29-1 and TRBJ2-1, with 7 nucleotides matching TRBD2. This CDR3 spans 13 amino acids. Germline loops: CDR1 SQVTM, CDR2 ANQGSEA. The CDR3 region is CSVGEGQRNEQFF. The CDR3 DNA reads TGCAGTGTCGGGGAGGGCCAACGCAATGAGCAGTTCTTC.

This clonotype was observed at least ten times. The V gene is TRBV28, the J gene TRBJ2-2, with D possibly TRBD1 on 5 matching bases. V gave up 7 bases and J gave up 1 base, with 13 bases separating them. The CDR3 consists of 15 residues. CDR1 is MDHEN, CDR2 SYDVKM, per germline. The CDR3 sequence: CASKLPGQNTGELFF. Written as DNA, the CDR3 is TGTGCCAGCAAACTACCCGGACAGAACACCGGGGAGCTGTTTTTT.

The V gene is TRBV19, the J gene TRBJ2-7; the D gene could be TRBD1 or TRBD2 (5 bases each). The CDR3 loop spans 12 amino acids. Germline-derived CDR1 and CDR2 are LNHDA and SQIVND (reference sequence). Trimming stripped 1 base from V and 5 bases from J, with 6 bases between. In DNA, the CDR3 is TGTGCCAGTAGTATAGGGGACCACGAGCAGTACTTC. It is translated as CASSIGDHEQYF. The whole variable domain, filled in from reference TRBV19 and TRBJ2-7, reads DGGITQSPKYLFRKEGQNVTLSCEQNLNHDAMYWYRQDPGQGLRLIYYSQIVNDFQKGDIAEGYSVSREKKESFPLTVTSAQKNPTAFYLCASSIGDHEQYFGPGTRLTVT.

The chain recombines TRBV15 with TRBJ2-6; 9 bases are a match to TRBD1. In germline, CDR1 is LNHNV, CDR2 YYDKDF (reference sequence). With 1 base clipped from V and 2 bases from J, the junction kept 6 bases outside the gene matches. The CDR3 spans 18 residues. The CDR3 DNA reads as TGTGCCACCAGCAGAGTCCCGGGACAGGGAGCTGGGGCCAACGTCCTGACTTTC. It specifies CATSRVPGQGAGANVLTF.

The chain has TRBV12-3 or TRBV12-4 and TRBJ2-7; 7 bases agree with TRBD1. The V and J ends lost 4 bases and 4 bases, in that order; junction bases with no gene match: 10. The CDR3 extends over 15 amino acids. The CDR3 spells CASSSSRQGSYEQYF. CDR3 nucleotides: TGTGCCAGCAGTTCTTCCCGACAGGGCTCGTACGAGCAGTACTTC.

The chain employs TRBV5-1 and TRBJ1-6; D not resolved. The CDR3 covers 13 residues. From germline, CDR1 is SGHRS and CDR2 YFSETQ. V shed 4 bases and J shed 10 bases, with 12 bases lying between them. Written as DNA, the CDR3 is TGCGCCAGCAGCCCAAGCGAGGGCTCACCCCTCCACTTT. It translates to CASSPSEGSPLHF.

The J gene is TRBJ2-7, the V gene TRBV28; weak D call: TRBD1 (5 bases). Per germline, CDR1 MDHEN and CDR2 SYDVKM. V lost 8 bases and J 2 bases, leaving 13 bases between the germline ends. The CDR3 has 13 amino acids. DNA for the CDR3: TGTGCCAGCGGGGCCGGAGTAGCCTACGAGCAGTACTTC. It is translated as CASGAGVAYEQYF.

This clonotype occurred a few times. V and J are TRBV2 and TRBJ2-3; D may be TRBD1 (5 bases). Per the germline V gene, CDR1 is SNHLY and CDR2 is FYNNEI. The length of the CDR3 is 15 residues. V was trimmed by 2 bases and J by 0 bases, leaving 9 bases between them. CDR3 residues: CASSEITGSTDTQYF. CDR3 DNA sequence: TGTGCCAGCAGTGAAATAACAGGTAGCACAGATACGCAGTATTTT.

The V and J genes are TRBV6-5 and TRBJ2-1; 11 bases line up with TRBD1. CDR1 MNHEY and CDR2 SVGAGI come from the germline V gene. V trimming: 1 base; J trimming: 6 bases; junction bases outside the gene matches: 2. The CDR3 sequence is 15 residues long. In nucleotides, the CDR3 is TGTGCCAGCAGTTACTTGGGGACAGGGGGCAATGAGCAGTTCTTC. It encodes CASSYLGTGGNEQFF.

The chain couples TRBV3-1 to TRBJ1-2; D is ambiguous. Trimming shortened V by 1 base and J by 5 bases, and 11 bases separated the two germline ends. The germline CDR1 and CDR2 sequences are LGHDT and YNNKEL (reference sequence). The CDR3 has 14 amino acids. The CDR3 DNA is TGTGCCAGCAGCCAAGGCAAGGCGGTATATGGCTACACCTTC. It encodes CASSQGKAVYGYTF.

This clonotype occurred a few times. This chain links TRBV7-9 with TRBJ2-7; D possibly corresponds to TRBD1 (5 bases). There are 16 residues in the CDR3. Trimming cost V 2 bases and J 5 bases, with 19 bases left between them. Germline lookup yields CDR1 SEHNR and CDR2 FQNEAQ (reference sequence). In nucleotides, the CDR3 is TGTGCCAGCAGCTTACCTCGAGCCTCAGGCAGGGACGAGCAGTACTTC. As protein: CASSLPRASGRDEQYF.

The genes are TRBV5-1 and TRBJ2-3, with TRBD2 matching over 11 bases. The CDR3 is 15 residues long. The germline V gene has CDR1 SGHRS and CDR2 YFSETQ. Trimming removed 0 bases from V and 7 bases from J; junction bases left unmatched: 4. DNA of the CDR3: TGCGCCAGCAGCTTGGGTCTAGCGGGAGGAAATACGCAGTATTTT. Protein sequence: CASSLGLAGGNTQYF.

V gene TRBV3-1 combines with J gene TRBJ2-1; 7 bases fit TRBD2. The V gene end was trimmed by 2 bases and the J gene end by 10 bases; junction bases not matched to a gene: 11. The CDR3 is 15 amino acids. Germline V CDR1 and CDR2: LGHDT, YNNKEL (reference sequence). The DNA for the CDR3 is TGTGCCAGCAGCCAACCGACACGACTAGCCAACGAGCAGTTCTTC. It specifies CASSQPTRLANEQFF.

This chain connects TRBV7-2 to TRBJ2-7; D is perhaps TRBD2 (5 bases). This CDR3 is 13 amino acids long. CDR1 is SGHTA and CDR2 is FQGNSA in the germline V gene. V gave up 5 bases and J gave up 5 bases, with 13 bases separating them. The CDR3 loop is CASSPRPGDEQYF. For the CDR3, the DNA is TGTGCCAGCAGCCCTCGACCCGGGGACGAGCAGTACTTC.

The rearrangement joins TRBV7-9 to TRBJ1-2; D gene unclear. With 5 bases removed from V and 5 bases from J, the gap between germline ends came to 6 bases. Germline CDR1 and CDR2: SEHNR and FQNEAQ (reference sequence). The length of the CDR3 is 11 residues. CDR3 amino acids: CASSQSYGYTF. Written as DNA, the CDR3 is TGTGCCAGCAGCCAAAGTTATGGCTACACCTTC. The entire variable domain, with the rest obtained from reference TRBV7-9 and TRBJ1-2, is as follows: DTGVSQNPRHKITKRGQNVTFRCDPISEHNRLYWYRQTLGQGPEFLTYFQNEAQLEKSRLLSDRFSAERPKGSFSTLEIQRTEQGDSAMYLCASSQSYGYTFGSGTRLTVV.

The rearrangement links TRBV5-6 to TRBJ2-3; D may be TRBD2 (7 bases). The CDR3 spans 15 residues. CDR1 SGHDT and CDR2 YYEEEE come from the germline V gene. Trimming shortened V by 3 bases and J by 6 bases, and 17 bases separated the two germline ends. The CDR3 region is CASSSPSGGLDTQYF. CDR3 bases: TGTGCCAGCAGCTCTCCATCCGGGGGGCTGGATACGCAGTATTTT.

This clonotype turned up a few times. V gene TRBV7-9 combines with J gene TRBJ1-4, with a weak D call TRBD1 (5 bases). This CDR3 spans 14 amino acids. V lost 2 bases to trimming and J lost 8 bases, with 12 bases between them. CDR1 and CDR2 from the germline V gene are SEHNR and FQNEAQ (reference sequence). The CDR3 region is CASSLRGLGEKLFF. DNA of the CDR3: TGTGCCAGCAGCTTAAGGGGACTGGGGGAAAAACTGTTTTTT.